The 27 T cell receptor beta chains below all came from one sample that was sequenced in a study of a mutant IDH1 vaccine in newly diagnosed glioma. Produced via immunoSEQ multiplex PCR; TCRdb's table is partial and in-frame only. Found here are 31,000 or so clones, about 80% of them singletons; the top ten hold around 31%. Time point: week 47, end of study. Vaccine doses each comprised 300 ug of mutant IDH1 20-mer peptide, with topical imiquimod. These receptors are not linked to any known antigen. The sample consisted of PBMCs, taken from a glioma patient whose treatment included an IDH1 peptide vaccine. The source is a young man with glioma.

This clone has more than one count but fewer than ten. This chain links TRBV29-1 with TRBJ1-1, with a tentative D call TRBD1 (5 bases). V was shortened by 6 bases and J by 7 bases, with 12 bases between the two germline ends. CDR1 is SQVTM and CDR2 is ANQGSEA in the germline V gene. The CDR3 has 11 residues. CDR3 sequence: CSVAHGGEAFF. In DNA form, the CDR3 reads TGCAGCGTGGCCCACGGGGGTGAAGCTTTCTTT.

The gene calls are TRBV6-1 and TRBJ1-5; possible D gene TRBD1, 5 bases. The CDR3 sequence is 14 residues long. Germline CDR1 is MNHNS and CDR2 is SASEGT. V was shortened by 3 bases and J by 4 bases, with 10 bases between the two germline ends. The CDR3 loop reads CASSETDRNQPQHF. The CDR3, as DNA: TGTGCCAGCAGTGAGACAGATAGAAATCAGCCCCAGCATTTT.

The sample holds a few counts of this clone. This sequence joins TRBV27 and TRBJ2-2; 7 positions match TRBD1. The CDR3 extends over 13 amino acids. Trimming removed 11 bases from V and 1 base from J; junction bases left unmatched: 4. CDR1 is MNHEY, CDR2 SMNVEV, per germline (reference sequence). The CDR3 reads CACQGENTGELFF. The CDR3 DNA follows: TGTGCCTGCCAGGGGGAGAACACCGGGGAGCTGTTTTTT.

The chain combines TRBV13 with TRBJ1-3; no clear D gene. V dropped 0 bases and J dropped 0 bases, with 9 bases sitting between them. Germline V gives CDR1 PRHDT, CDR2 FYEKMQ (reference sequence). The CDR3 sequence is 16 residues long. CDR3 loop: CASSLGTSISGNTIYF. CDR3 DNA sequence: TGTGCCAGCAGCTTAGGCACATCCATCTCTGGAAACACCATATATTTT. The full variable domain, in which reference TRBV13 and TRBJ1-3 provide the parts outside the CDR3, is AAGVIQSPRHLIKEKRETATLKCYPIPRHDTVYWYQQGPGQDPQFLISFYEKMQSDKGSIPDRFSAQQFSDYHSELNMSSLELGDSALYFCASSLGTSISGNTIYFGEGSWLTVV.

The rearrangement uses TRBV30 and TRBJ2-2; D possibly corresponds to TRBD2 (7 bases). This CDR3 spans 14 amino acids. V lost 4 bases and J 2 bases, leaving 11 bases between the germline ends. In germline, CDR1 is GTSNPN, CDR2 SVGIG (reference sequence). CDR3 loop: CAWKGGVNTGELFF. CDR3 in DNA: TGTGCCTGGAAGGGGGGGGTCAACACCGGGGAGCTGTTTTTT.

The genes are TRBV5-5 and TRBJ1-1, with D possibly being TRBD1 (5 bases). Germline CDR1 and CDR2: SGHKS and YYEKEE (reference sequence). This CDR3 has 15 residues. Trimming stripped 4 bases from V and 4 bases from J, with 17 bases between. CDR3 amino acids: CASSGADGGGTEAFF. The CDR3 bases are TGTGCCAGCAGCGGGGCGGACGGGGGAGGCACTGAAGCTTTCTTT.

The rearrangement links TRBV27 to TRBJ2-7, with D possibly TRBD2 on 6 matching bases. This CDR3 comprises 14 residues. CDR1 and CDR2 (germline): MNHEY, SMNVEV (reference sequence). V lost 5 bases to trimming and J lost 2 bases, with 13 bases between them. CDR3: CASSPTGTPYEQYF. DNA for the CDR3: TGTGCCAGCAGTCCAACCGGGACTCCCTACGAGCAGTACTTC.

As concerns this clone: The sample contains more than one DNA sequence encoding this CDR3. This chain joins TRBV5-1 and TRBJ2-7, with 9 bases aligning to TRBD1. Germline V CDR1 and CDR2: SGHRS, YFSETQ. CDR3 length equals 14 residues. The V and J ends lost 4 bases and 2 bases, in that order; junction bases with no gene match: 4. CDR3 in DNA: TGCGCCAGCAGCCTCCGGGACAGGGCCTACGAGCAGTACTTC. Translation: CASSLRDRAYEQYF.

The chain employs TRBV19 and TRBJ1-2, with D possibly TRBD1 on 5 matching bases. This CDR3 has 15 residues. CDR1 and CDR2 from the germline V gene are LNHDA and SQIVND (reference sequence). V lost 5 bases and J 7 bases, leaving 20 bases between the germline ends. In nucleotides, the CDR3 is TGTGCCAGTAGTTCGGGGCAGAAGGGGTCCAGTGGCTACACCTTC. This translates into CASSSGQKGSSGYTF.

V and J are TRBV11-2 and TRBJ2-5; D is perhaps TRBD1 or TRBD2 (5 bases each). Deletions cut 0 bases from V and 5 bases from J, with 13 bases between. Germline V gene sequence: CDR1 SGHAT, CDR2 FQNNGV. CDR3 length: 15 amino acids. Here the CDR3 reads CASSLDETWGETQYF. The CDR3 DNA reads as TGTGCCAGCAGCTTAGATGAGACGTGGGGGGAGACCCAGTACTTC.

This clone was recorded a few times. J is TRBJ1-6 and V is TRBV19, with TRBD1 matching 7 bases. J lost 6 bases, V lost 8 bases, and 7 bases had no gene match. The CDR3 sequence is 14 residues long. Germline V gene lookup returns CDR1 LNHDA and CDR2 SQIVND (reference sequence). As DNA, the CDR3 is TGTGCCAGTGCGGGGACAGCGGGTAATTCACCCCTCCACTTT. It translates to CASAGTAGNSPLHF.

This clone was counted once. V gene TRBV10-3 combines with J gene TRBJ2-2, with 15 bases matching TRBD2. This CDR3 comprises 18 residues. CDR1 and CDR2 from the germline V gene are ENHRY and SYGVKD. The V gene end was trimmed by 4 bases and the J gene end by 3 bases; junction bases not matched to a gene: 6. In DNA, the CDR3 is TGTGCCATCAGTGGGACTAGCGGGGGGGCCTCGGACACCGGGGAGCTGTTTTTT. It translates to CAISGTSGGASDTGELFF.

The chain combines TRBV2 with TRBJ2-5; 14 bases line up with TRBD2. Germline CDR1 SNHLY, CDR2 FYNNEI. The CDR3 sequence is 16 residues long. Trimming at V came to 4 bases and at J to 5 bases, leaving 6 bases not matched to a gene. The CDR3 sequence: CASSGLAGGPGETQYF. The CDR3 nucleotides are TGTGCCAGCAGTGGACTAGCGGGAGGGCCAGGCGAGACCCAGTACTTC.

V is TRBV13 and J is TRBJ1-1, with D possibly matching TRBD1 (5 bases). CDR3 length: 13 residues. The V end lost 4 bases, the J end lost 5 bases, and 11 bases lay between the germline ends. Germline CDR1 PRHDT, CDR2 FYEKMQ (reference sequence). CDR3 DNA: TGTGCCAGCAGCTCCGGGGGGGGTACTGAAGCTTTCTTT. Residues: CASSSGGGTEAFF.

V gene TRBV14 combines with J gene TRBJ1-2, with no clear D. Trimming stripped 4 bases from V and 2 bases from J, with 8 bases between. This CDR3 has 13 amino acids. The V gene's germline CDR1 is SGHDN and CDR2 FVKESK. The CDR3 loop is CASSPSSNYGYTF. CDR3 sequence (DNA): TGTGCCAGCAGCCCATCCAGCAACTATGGCTACACCTTC. The entire variable domain, with the rest obtained from reference TRBV14 and TRBJ1-2, is as follows: EAGVTQFPSHSVIEKGQTVTLRCDPISGHDNLYWYRRVMGKEIKFLLHFVKESKQDESGMPNNRFLAERTGGTYSTLKVQPAELEDSGVYFCASSPSSNYGYTFGSGTRLTVV.

The chain combines TRBV7-7 with TRBJ2-1; TRBD2 matches 12 bases. Germline V gene lookup returns CDR1 SSHAT and CDR2 FNYEAQ (reference sequence). The V segment lost 4 bases and the J segment 6 bases; nucleotides outside the gene matches: 7. The CDR3 is made up of 16 amino acids. The CDR3 region has the DNA TGTGCCAGCAGCTCTACACTAGCGGGAGGCCCCAATGAGCAGTTCTTC. Its translation is CASSSTLAGGPNEQFF.

This clone was recorded only once. This chain joins TRBV19 and TRBJ1-4; D is perhaps TRBD1 (6 bases). The length of the CDR3 is 15 residues. Trimming removed 4 bases at V and 7 bases at J, with 16 bases between. The germline V gene encodes CDR1 LNHDA and CDR2 SQIVND (reference sequence). The CDR3 loop reads CASSTTGRRGEKLFF. For the CDR3, the DNA is TGTGCCAGTAGTACTACAGGGCGCCGGGGTGAAAAACTGTTTTTT.

The rearrangement links TRBV4-3 to TRBJ2-1, with D unclear. Germline V gives CDR1 LGHNA, CDR2 YSLEER. There are 15 residues in the CDR3. The V end lost 4 bases, the J end lost 0 bases, and 10 bases lay between the germline ends. Here the CDR3 reads CASSLGFRSYNEQFF. Here the CDR3 DNA reads TGCGCCAGCAGCCTGGGGTTTCGCTCCTACAATGAGCAGTTCTTC.

The CDR3 is CASSAKGYTF. DNA of the CDR3: TGTGCCAGCAGCGCGAAGGGCTACACCTTC. The chain joins TRBV2 to TRBJ1-2; D unclear. V was pared by 6 bases and J by 8 bases, with 7 bases between. Germline V lookup: CDR1 SNHLY, CDR2 FYNNEI. The CDR3 consists of 10 residues.

The rearrangement uses TRBV2 and TRBJ2-3, with 12 bases matching TRBD1. Germline V gives CDR1 SNHLY, CDR2 FYNNEI. The CDR3 runs 13 residues. Trimming cost V 9 bases and J 5 bases; bases outside gene matches: 3. The CDR3 DNA sequence: TGTGCCAGTGGGACAGGGGGCGGAGATACGCAGTATTTT. It translates to CASGTGGGDTQYF.

This rearrangement joins TRBV30 to TRBJ1-2; D uncertain. Germline CDR1 is GTSNPN and CDR2 is SVGIG (reference sequence). Between the trimmed V and J ends, which lost 0 bases and 2 bases, there was a span of 7 bases. The length of the CDR3 is 13 residues. The CDR3 spells CAWSVFQNYGYTF. The CDR3, as DNA: TGTGCCTGGAGTGTTTTTCAGAACTATGGCTACACCTTC.

This rearrangement joins TRBV6-6 to TRBJ2-7; a possible D gene is TRBD2 (7 bases). The germline gives CDR1 MNHNY, CDR2 SVGAGI (reference sequence). The CDR3 consists of 15 residues. V lost 8 bases and J 7 bases, leaving 24 bases between the germline ends. CDR3 in amino acids: CASVLGGATIGEQYF. The CDR3 DNA reads as TGTGCCAGCGTATTGGGGGGGGCTACAATAGGGGAGCAGTACTTC.

This clone was found a few times. The rearrangement uses TRBV2 and TRBJ1-5; weak D call: TRBD1 (6 bases). The CDR3 length is 13 residues. The V gene's germline CDR1 is SNHLY and CDR2 FYNNEI. With 10 bases removed from V and 1 base from J, the gap between germline ends came to 11 bases. The CDR3 DNA sequence: TGTGCCATCCCAAGGGGGAGCAATCAGCCCCAGCATTTT. Protein: CAIPRGSNQPQHF.

The V and J genes are TRBV5-4 and TRBJ2-5, with D possibly called TRBD1 or TRBD2 (6 bases each). V gave up 0 bases and J gave up 4 bases, with 13 bases separating them. The CDR3 is 15 residues long. From germline, CDR1 is SGHNT and CDR2 YYREEE (reference sequence). The CDR3 nucleotides are TGTGCCAGCAGCTTGGCCACGGGGGCCGGAGAGACCCAGTACTTC. It specifies CASSLATGAGETQYF.

The chain has TRBV2 and TRBJ1-3, with 7 bases that match TRBD1. CDR3 length equals 15 residues. The V gene end was trimmed by 0 bases and the J gene end by 4 bases; junction bases not matched to a gene: 3. From germline, CDR1 is SNHLY and CDR2 FYNNEI. CDR3 bases: TGTGCCAGCAGTGAAGCACAGGGGTCCGGAAACACCATATATTTT. Its protein is CASSEAQGSGNTIYF.

V gene TRBV11-2 combines with J gene TRBJ1-1; tentatively, D is TRBD1 (5 bases). The germline CDR1 and CDR2 sequences are SGHAT and FQNNGV. V was pared by 0 bases and J by 8 bases, with 10 bases between. The CDR3 consists of 13 residues. In DNA form, the CDR3 reads TGTGCCAGCAGCTTAGATCGGGGGGTGGAAGCTTTCTTT. As protein: CASSLDRGVEAFF. Complete variable domain (other parts from reference TRBV11-2 and TRBJ1-1): EAGVAQSPRYKIIEKRQSVAFWCNPISGHATLYWYQQILGQGPKLLIQFQNNGVVDDSQLPKDRFSAERLKGVDSTLKIQPAKLEDSAVYLCASSLDRGVEAFFGQGTRLTVV.

The V and J genes are TRBV2 and TRBJ2-7; 9 bases are a match to TRBD1. This CDR3 contains 13 residues. Germline V CDR1 and CDR2: SNHLY, FYNNEI. The V and J ends lost 8 bases and 2 bases, in that order; junction bases with no gene match: 4. CDR3 in DNA: TGTGCCAGCCACGGACAGGGGCCCTACGAGCAGTACTTC. Residues: CASHGQGPYEQYF.